Detailed here is one T cell receptor (beta chain). Authors' methods: Amplified reference gene primers provided the basis for estimating nucleated cell counts. Measured with immunoSEQ multiplex PCR; TCRdb has only the in-frame clones, and not every one. V and J calls and clone size come straight from that table; D and trimming were deduced from the DNA. The sample consists of roughly 340,000 clones, around nine tenths of them appearing once. Seattle's enrolled individuals joined amid active infection and were then monitored longitudinally. This record comes from a study of blood T cell repertoires in COVID-19. In the study overall: Samples taken during acute and convalescent COVID-19 were collected in the United States, Italy and Spain. Sample material is recorded as cDNA or gDNA derived from T cells, B-cell-depleted T cells, or PBMCs.

Trimming took 3 bases from V and 1 from J; bases not matched to a gene: 5. Germline V CDR1 and CDR2: SGDLS, YYNGEE. This CDR3 is built from 15 residues. This clonotype originated in a woman in her 70s with COVID-19, enrolled during active disease. This sequence joins TRBV9 and TRBJ1-2; 8 nucleotides line up with TRBD1. Sequenced material: peripheral blood. The chain's CDR3 is CASSGGQVYNYGYTF. CDR3 nucleotides: TGTGCCAGCAGCGGGGGACAGGTTTATAACTATGGCTACACCTTC.